These 22 T cell receptor beta chains originate from one sample sequenced in a study of untreated major depressive disorder. Sequencing was performed with immunoSEQ multiplex PCR; in TCRdb, only in-frame clones are kept and a portion is missing. The sample has roughly 17,000 clones; more than 85% are singletons. Their antigens are not known. Broader study findings: CD4+ T cells from depressed patients used TRBV05-01 (Vbeta 5.1) more often than controls.

The sample comprised CD4+ T cells from PBMCs. Receptor source: a woman aged 35 to 49 with major depressive disorder.

This chain joins TRBV30 and TRBJ1-3; D is uncertain. V lost 3 bases and J lost 0, with 9 bases in between. Germline V gives CDR1 GTSNPN, CDR2 SVGIG (reference sequence). The CDR3 is made up of 14 amino acids. The CDR3, as DNA: TGTGCCTGGAGGAACAGTGGCTCTGGAAACACCATATATTTT. Protein: CAWRNSGSGNTIYF.

Here the CDR3 reads CASSLDIGGNQPQHF. CDR3 coding DNA: TGTGCCAGCAGCTTGGATATCGGCGGGAATCAGCCCCAGCATTTT. The V gene is TRBV5-5, the J gene TRBJ1-5, with D hard to call. The V gene lost 0 bases and the J gene lost 4 bases, with 11 bases spanning the gap. Germline assignment: CDR1 SGHKS and CDR2 YYEKEE (reference sequence). This CDR3 is 15 amino acids long. Looking up the rest from reference TRBV5-5 and TRBJ1-5 gives the full variable domain: DAGVTQSPTHLIKTRGQQVTLRCSPISGHKSVSWYQQVLGQGPQFIFQYYEKEERGRGNFPDRFSARQFPNYSSELNVNALLLGDSALYLCASSLDIGGNQPQHFGDGTRLSIL.

The CDR3 DNA sequence: TGTGCCAGCGGACCTTCGCGGGACGGATCCGTCTACACCTTC. This sequence encodes CASGPSRDGSVYTF. The genes are TRBV6-5 and TRBJ1-2, with D possibly being TRBD1 (5 bases). The CDR3 spans 14 residues. The germline V and J ends were trimmed by 8 bases and 10 bases, with 23 bases remaining between them. CDR1 and CDR2 (germline): MNHEY, SVGAGI.

The CDR3 nucleotides read TGTGCCAGCACTTTGGGGGGGGCCATTATCTACGAGCAGTACTTC. Its protein is CASTLGGAIIYEQYF. The V and J genes are TRBV28 and TRBJ2-7; D is perhaps TRBD2 (7 bases). CDR1 and CDR2 (germline): MDHEN, SYDVKM. Trimming cost V 7 bases and J 3 bases, with 19 bases left between them. The CDR3 is 15 residues long. Supplemented by reference TRBV28 and TRBJ2-7, the full variable domain reads DVKVTQSSRYLVKRTGEKVFLECVQDMDHENMFWYRQDPGLGLRLIYFSYDVKMKEKGDIPEGYSVSREKKERFSLILESASTNQTSMYLCASTLGGAIIYEQYFGPGTRLTVT.

This clone has just one count. This chain joins TRBV9 and TRBJ2-2, with D hard to call. Trimming removed 3 bases from V and 5 bases from J, with 11 bases in between. There are 14 residues in the CDR3. The germline gives CDR1 SGDLS, CDR2 YYNGEE. The CDR3 sequence is CASSAPPVTGELFF. As DNA, the CDR3 is TGTGCCAGCAGCGCCCCACCCGTGACCGGGGAGCTGTTTTTT.

V usage is TRBV7-2 and J usage is TRBJ1-2; D remains ambiguous. The CDR3 covers 12 residues. V was trimmed by 4 bases and J by 4 bases, leaving 7 bases between them. Germline V gene data show CDR1 as SGHTA and CDR2 as FQGNSA. CDR3 sequence: CASSSMLYGYTF. The CDR3 DNA reads TGTGCCAGCAGCTCTATGCTCTATGGCTACACCTTC.

The rearrangement links TRBV5-4 to TRBJ1-1, with a possible D match to TRBD1 (5 bases). This CDR3 region has 16 residues. Germline values: CDR1 SGHNT, CDR2 YYREEE (reference sequence). V lost 0 bases and J lost 3, with 15 bases in between. The CDR3 reads CASSLDYRRPDTEAFF. The CDR3 DNA reads as TGTGCCAGCAGCTTGGACTACAGGCGGCCTGACACTGAAGCTTTCTTT.

This chain connects TRBV5-6 to TRBJ2-2, with D perhaps TRBD2 (6 bases). The V and J ends lost 4 bases and 0 bases respectively, with 10 bases between them. Germline CDR1 is SGHDT and CDR2 is YYEEEE. The length of the CDR3 is 15 residues. The CDR3: CASSPEGANTGELFF. The CDR3 DNA follows: TGTGCCAGCAGCCCGGAGGGCGCGAACACCGGGGAGCTGTTTTTT.

The chain uses TRBV5-1 and TRBJ1-5; 7 nucleotides align to TRBD1. In germline, CDR1 is SGHRS, CDR2 YFSETQ. V lost 0 bases to trimming and J lost 4 bases; unmatched junction nucleotides: 7. The CDR3 has 16 amino acids. CDR3 residues: CASSLDGDSRNQPQHF. In nucleotides, the CDR3 is TGCGCCAGCAGCTTGGATGGGGACAGCCGAAATCAGCCCCAGCATTTT.

V gene TRBV19 combines with J gene TRBJ2-5; unclear D gene. Germline CDR1 reads LNHDA; CDR2 reads SQIVND (reference sequence). Trimming removed 1 base from V and 5 bases from J, with 8 bases in between. The CDR3 totals 13 residues. The CDR3 region is CASSIVDGETQYF. CDR3 nucleotides: TGTGCCAGTAGTATAGTGGACGGGGAGACCCAGTACTTC.

This clone has a single count. The J gene is TRBJ2-7, the V gene TRBV5-6; D perhaps matches TRBD2 (6 bases). Germline V CDR1 and CDR2: SGHDT, YYEEEE. Trimming removed 0 bases from V and 6 bases from J, with 7 bases in between. CDR3 length: 12 amino acids. In DNA, the CDR3 is TGTGCCAGCAGCTTGGTCGGGGGCGAGCAGTACTTC. As protein: CASSLVGGEQYF.

The chain couples TRBV6-1 to TRBJ2-5, with D hard to call. CDR3 length equals 13 residues. Germline V gene lookup returns CDR1 MNHNS and CDR2 SASEGT. V was pared by 1 base and J by 5 bases, with 8 bases between. CDR3 sequence (DNA): TGTGCCAGCAGTGAAGTATTCGGCGAGACCCAGTACTTC. It codes for CASSEVFGETQYF.

V is TRBV11-2 and J is TRBJ1-1, with D unresolved. The CDR3 spans 15 residues. With 1 base removed from V and 0 bases from J, the gap between germline ends came to 9 bases. Germline V gene sequence: CDR1 SGHAT, CDR2 FQNNGV. DNA for the CDR3: TGTGCCAGCAGCTTAGTTAGCACGATGAACACTGAAGCTTTCTTT. As protein: CASSLVSTMNTEAFF.

The chain carries TRBV9 and TRBJ1-6; D is undetermined. CDR1 is SGDLS, CDR2 YYNGEE, per germline. The CDR3 consists of 13 residues. The germline V and J ends were trimmed by 0 bases and 3 bases, with 1 base remaining between them. The CDR3 DNA reads as TGTGCCAGCAGCGTAGACTATAATTCACCCCTCCACTTT. Its translation: CASSVDYNSPLHF.

The chain uses TRBV30 and TRBJ2-2; 7 nucleotides align to TRBD2. The germline gives CDR1 GTSNPN, CDR2 SVGIG (reference sequence). Trimming removed 3 bases from V and 7 bases from J; junction bases left unmatched: 14. The CDR3 loop spans 16 amino acids. The CDR3 protein is CAWRGLGGRAGGELFF. The CDR3 bases are TGTGCCTGGAGAGGACTCGGCGGGAGAGCGGGCGGGGAGCTGTTTTTT.

The chain couples TRBV2 to TRBJ2-1; 7 positions agree with TRBD1. CDR1 is SNHLY, CDR2 FYNNEI, per germline. The V segment lost 5 bases and the J segment 6 bases; nucleotides outside the gene matches: 13. This CDR3 is built from 16 residues. The CDR3 DNA sequence: TGTGCCAGCAGTCTTAGACAGGGAAAGGGTGTCAATGAGCAGTTCTTC. Translating it yields CASSLRQGKGVNEQFF. Complete variable domain (other parts from reference TRBV2 and TRBJ2-1): EPEVTQTPSHQVTQMGQEVILRCVPISNHLYFYWYRQILGQKVEFLVSFYNNEISEKSEIFDDQFSVERPDGSNFTLKIRSTKLEDSAMYFCASSLRQGKGVNEQFFGPGTRLTVL.

J is TRBJ1-1 and V is TRBV5-1; D may be TRBD1 (6 bases). Germline values: CDR1 SGHRS, CDR2 YFSETQ. Trimming took off 3 bases at V and 7 bases at J, with 13 bases between the two ends. This CDR3 is built from 13 residues. CDR3 sequence reads: CASSSQGLSEAFF. In DNA, the CDR3 is TGCGCCAGCAGCTCACAGGGCTTGAGTGAAGCTTTCTTT.

The chain couples TRBV11-3 to TRBJ1-3; D not resolved. V was clipped by 1 base and J by 0 bases, with 10 bases between them. CDR3 length: 16 amino acids. Germline loops: CDR1 SGHNT, CDR2 YENEEA. DNA for the CDR3: TGTGCCAGCAGCTTAGTACAGCTCTACTCTGGAAACACCATATATTTT. Residues: CASSLVQLYSGNTIYF. Full variable domain (remainder filled in from reference TRBV11-3 and TRBJ1-3): EAGVVQSPRYKIIEKKQPVAFWCNPISGHNTLYWYLQNLGQGPELLIRYENEEAVDDSQLPKDRFSAERLKGVDSTLKIQPAELGDSAVYLCASSLVQLYSGNTIYFGEGSWLTVV.

The J gene is TRBJ2-2, the V gene TRBV4-2; TRBD1 or TRBD2 may be the D gene (6 bases each). The CDR3 consists of 15 residues. Germline V gives CDR1 LGHNA, CDR2 YNFKEQ. Deletions cut 6 bases from V and 1 base from J, with 12 bases between. The CDR3 DNA follows: TGTGCCAGCAGGCCCGGGGGCGGGAACACCGGGGAGCTGTTTTTT. It specifies CASRPGGGNTGELFF.

The rearrangement uses TRBV18 and TRBJ1-2; D is perhaps TRBD1 (6 bases). Germline V gene lookup returns CDR1 KGHSH and CDR2 LQKENI. V gave up 2 bases and J gave up 8 bases, with 18 bases separating them. This CDR3 contains 15 residues. The CDR3 region has the DNA TGTGCCAGCTCACCAGTTGGTGCAGGGGAATCGGGCTACACCTTC. Its protein is CASSPVGAGESGYTF.

The chain uses TRBV5-4 and TRBJ1-5, with 11 bases matching TRBD1. CDR1 and CDR2 from the germline V gene are SGHNT and YYREEE (reference sequence). The CDR3 is made up of 14 amino acids. V lost 6 bases, J lost 5 bases, and 4 bases stayed unmatched. Here the CDR3 DNA reads TGTGCCAGCACCGCGGGACAGGGGGATCAGCCCCAGCATTTT. Translating gives CASTAGQGDQPQHF.

The CDR3 DNA sequence: TGTGCCAGCAGCGTTTCCTACGAGCAGTACTTC. Encoded protein: CASSVSYEQYF. The rearrangement uses TRBV7-9 and TRBJ2-7; D remains unclear. Trimming stripped 5 bases from V and 1 base from J, with 3 bases between. Germline-derived CDR1 and CDR2 are SEHNR and FQNEAQ (reference sequence). The CDR3 extends over 11 amino acids.